This entry is about one T cell receptor beta chain. Its antigen remains unidentified. These data belong to a study of T cell responses to AZD1222 COVID-19 vaccine. Overall study results and limits: Donors were mostly white British, more females; clonal diversity possibly underestimated.

V lost 3 bases and J lost 14, with 8 bases in between. This CDR3 has 11 residues. Germline V gives CDR1 MNHNS, CDR2 SASEGT. Produced via immunoSEQ multiplex PCR; TCRdb's table is partial and in-frame only. The data show 89,000 or so clones, approximately 88% seen once. The origin of this receptor is an adult in good health. Sequencing was performed on peripheral blood, taken on day 0 of AZD1222 vaccination. The J gene is TRBJ1-6, the V gene TRBV6-1; maybe TRBD1 (5 bases). CDR3 amino acids: CASSDWGSLHF. CDR3 sequence (DNA): TGTGCCAGCAGTGATTGGGGCTCCCTCCACTTT.